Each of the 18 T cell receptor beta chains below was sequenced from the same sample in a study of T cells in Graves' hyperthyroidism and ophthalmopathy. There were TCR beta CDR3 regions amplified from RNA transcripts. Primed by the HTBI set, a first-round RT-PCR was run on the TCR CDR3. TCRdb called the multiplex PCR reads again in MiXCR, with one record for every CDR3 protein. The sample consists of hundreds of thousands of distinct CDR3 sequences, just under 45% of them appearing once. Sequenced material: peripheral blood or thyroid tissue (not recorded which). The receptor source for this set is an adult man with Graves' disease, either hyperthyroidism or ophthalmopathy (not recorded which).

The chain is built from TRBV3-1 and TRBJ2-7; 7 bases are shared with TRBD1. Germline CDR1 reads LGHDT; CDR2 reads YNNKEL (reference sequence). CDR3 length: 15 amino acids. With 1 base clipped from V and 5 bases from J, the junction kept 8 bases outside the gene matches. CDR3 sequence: CASSQGQGRKNEQYF. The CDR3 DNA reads TGTGCCAGCAGCCAAGGACAGGGTCGGAAGAACGAGCAGTACTTC.

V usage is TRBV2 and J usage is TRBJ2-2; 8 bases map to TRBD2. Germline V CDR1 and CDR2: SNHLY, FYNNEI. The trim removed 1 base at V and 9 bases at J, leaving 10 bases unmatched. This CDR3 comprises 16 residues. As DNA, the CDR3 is TGTGCCAGCAGTGAAGGAACCGGGAGGGCCGCTAGGGAGCTGTTTTTT. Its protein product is CASSEGTGRAARELFF.

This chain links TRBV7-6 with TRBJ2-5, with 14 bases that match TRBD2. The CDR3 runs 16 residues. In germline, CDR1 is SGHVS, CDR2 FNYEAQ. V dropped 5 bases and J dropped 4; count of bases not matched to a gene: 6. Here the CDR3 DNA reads TGTGCCAGCAGCCTAACGGGACTAGCGGGAGTAGAGACCCAGTACTTC. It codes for CASSLTGLAGVETQYF.

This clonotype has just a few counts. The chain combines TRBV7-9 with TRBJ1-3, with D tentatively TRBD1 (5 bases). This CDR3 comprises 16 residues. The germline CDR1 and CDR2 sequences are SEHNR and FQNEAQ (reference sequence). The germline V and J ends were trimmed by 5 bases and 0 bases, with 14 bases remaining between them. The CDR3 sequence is CASSRYHTGSGNTIYF. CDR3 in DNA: TGTGCCAGCAGCCGCTACCACACAGGCTCTGGAAACACCATATATTTT.

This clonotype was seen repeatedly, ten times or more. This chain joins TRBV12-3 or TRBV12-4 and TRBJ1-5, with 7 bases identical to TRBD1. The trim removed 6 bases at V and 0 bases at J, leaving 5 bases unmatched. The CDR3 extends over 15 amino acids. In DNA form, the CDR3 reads TGTGCCAGCAGGTTCGACAGGGCTAGCAATCAGCCCCAGCATTTT. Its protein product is CASRFDRASNQPQHF.

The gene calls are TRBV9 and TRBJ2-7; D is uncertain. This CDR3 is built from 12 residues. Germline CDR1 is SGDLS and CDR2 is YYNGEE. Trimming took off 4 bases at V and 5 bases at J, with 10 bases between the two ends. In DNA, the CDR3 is TGTGCCAGCAGCCCCGGCGTGGACGAGCAGTACTTC. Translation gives CASSPGVDEQYF. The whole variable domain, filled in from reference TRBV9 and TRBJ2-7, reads DSGVTQTPKHLITATGQRVTLRCSPRSGDLSVYWYQQSLDQGLQFLIQYYNGEERAKGNILERFSAQQFPDLHSELNLSSLELGDSALYFCASSPGVDEQYFGPGTRLTVT.

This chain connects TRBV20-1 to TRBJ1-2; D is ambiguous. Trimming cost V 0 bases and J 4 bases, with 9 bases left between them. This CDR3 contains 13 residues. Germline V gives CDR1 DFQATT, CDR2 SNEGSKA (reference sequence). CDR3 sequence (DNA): TGCAGTGCTAGAGAAGCCAGAGGCTATGGCTACACCTTC. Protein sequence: CSAREARGYGYTF.

The CDR3 loop reads CASSQGAYGEKLFF. In nucleotides, the CDR3 is TGTGCCAGTAGTCAGGGGGCATATGGCGAAAAACTGTTTTTT. The V gene is TRBV19, the J gene TRBJ1-4; 8 positions match TRBD1. V shed 5 bases and J 8 bases; nucleotides not matched to a gene: 7. Per the germline V gene, CDR1 is LNHDA and CDR2 is SQIVND (reference sequence). CDR3 length: 14 amino acids.

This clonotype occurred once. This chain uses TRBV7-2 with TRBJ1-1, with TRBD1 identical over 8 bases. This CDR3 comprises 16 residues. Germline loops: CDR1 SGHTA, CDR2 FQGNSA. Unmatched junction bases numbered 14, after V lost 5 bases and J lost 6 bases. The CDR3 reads CASSNGPGGPSPEAFF. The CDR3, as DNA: TGTGCCAGCAGCAACGGGCCAGGGGGCCCCAGCCCTGAAGCTTTCTTT.

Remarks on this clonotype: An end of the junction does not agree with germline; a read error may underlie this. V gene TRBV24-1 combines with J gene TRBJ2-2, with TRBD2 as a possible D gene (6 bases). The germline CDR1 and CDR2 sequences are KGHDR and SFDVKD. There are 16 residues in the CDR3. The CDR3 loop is CASSDLRGQGTGELFF. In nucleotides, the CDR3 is TGTGCCAGCAGTGATTTGCGGGGTCAGGGCACCGGGGAGCTGTTTTTT.

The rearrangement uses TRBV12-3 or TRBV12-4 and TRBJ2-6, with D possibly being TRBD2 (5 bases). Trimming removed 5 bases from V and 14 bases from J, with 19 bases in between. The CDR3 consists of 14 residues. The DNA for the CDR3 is TGTGCCAGCAGTAGAGGAACCGGGGAATTCTTCCTGACTTTC. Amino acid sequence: CASSRGTGEFFLTF.

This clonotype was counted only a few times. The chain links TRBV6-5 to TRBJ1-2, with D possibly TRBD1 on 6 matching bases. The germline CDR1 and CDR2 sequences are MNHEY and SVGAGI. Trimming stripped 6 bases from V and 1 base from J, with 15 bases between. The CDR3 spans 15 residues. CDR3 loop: CASSPNRVLNYGYTF. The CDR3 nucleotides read TGTGCCAGCAGCCCGAACAGGGTCCTTAACTATGGCTACACCTTC.

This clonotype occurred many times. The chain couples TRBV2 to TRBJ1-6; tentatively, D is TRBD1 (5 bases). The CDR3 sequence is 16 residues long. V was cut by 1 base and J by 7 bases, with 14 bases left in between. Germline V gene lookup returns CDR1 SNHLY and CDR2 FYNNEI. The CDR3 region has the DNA TGTGCCAGCAGTGAAGGAGCAGGGAGACGGAATTCACCCCTCCACTTT. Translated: CASSEGAGRRNSPLHF.

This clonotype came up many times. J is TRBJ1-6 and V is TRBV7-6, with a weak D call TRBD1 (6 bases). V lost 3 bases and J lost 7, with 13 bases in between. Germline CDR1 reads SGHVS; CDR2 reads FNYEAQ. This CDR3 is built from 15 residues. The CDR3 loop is CASSFKQGPNSPLHF. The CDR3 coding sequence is TGTGCCAGCAGCTTCAAACAGGGCCCGAATTCACCCCTCCACTTT.

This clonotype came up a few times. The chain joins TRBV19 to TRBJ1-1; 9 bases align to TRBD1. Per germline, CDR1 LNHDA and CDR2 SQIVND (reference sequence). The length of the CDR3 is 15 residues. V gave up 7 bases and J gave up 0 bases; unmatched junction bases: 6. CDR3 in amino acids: CASMDRGQMNTEAFF. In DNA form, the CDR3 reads TGTGCCAGTATGGACAGGGGCCAAATGAACACTGAAGCTTTCTTT.

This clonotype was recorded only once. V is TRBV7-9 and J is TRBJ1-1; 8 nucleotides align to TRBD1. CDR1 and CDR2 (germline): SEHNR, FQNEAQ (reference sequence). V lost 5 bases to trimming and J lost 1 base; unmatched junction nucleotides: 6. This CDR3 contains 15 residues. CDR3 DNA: TGTGCCAGCAGCATGGGACAGGCAGCGAACACTGAAGCTTTCTTT. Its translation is CASSMGQAANTEAFF.

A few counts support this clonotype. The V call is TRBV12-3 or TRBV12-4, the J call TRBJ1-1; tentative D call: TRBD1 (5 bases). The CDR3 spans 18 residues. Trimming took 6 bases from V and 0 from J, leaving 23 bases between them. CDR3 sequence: CASSPIDRTPLMNTEAFF. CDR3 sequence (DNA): TGTGCCAGCAGCCCGATCGACAGAACGCCCCTAATGAACACTGAAGCTTTCTTT.

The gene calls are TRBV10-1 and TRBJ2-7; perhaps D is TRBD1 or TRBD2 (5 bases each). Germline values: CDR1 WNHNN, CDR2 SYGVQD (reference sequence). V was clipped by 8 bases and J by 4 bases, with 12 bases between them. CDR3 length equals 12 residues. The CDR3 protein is CASRNRRYEQYF. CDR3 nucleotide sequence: TGCGCCAGCCGGAACAGGAGGTACGAGCAGTACTTC.